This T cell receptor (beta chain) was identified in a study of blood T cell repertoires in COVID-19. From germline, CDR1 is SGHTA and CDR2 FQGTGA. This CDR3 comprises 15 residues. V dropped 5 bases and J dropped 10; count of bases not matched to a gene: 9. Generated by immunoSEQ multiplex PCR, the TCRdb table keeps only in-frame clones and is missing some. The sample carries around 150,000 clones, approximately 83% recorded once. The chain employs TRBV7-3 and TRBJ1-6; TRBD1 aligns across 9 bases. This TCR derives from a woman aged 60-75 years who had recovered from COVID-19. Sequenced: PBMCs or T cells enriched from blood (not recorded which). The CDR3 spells CASSLTGGEGSPLHF. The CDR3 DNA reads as TGTGCCAGCAGCCTCACAGGGGGCGAAGGATCACCCCTCCACTTT.